This T cell receptor (beta chain) was identified during a study of identical twins. This clonotype was detected many times. Its cognate antigen is unknown. Study-level points and caveats: Abundant beta clonotypes from cord blood had fewer insertions, unlike memory repertoires, which showed none. Researchers caution that invariant MAIT and iNKT cells could partly confound zero-insertion analyses. Within monozygotic twins, out-of-frame TCR alpha sharing was underestimated by the models.

Healthy Caucasian individuals made up all the donors. TCRdb re-analysed the 5' RACE reads in MiXCR, keeping a single row per CDR3 protein. The sample lists 550,000 to 800,000 distinct CDR3 sequences; 7.1% were seen once. The CDR3 consists of 17 residues. V lost 2 bases, J lost 1 base, and 8 bases stayed unmatched. Germline V lookup: CDR1 SGHVS, CDR2 FQNEAQ. The sample was also reused in another study, on yellow fever vaccine responses in identical twins.

This chain joins TRBV7-8 and TRBJ2-1; 7 bases line up with TRBD1. The sequence was obtained from a young woman in good health. Sequencing was carried out using PBMCs. In DNA form, the CDR3 reads TGTGCCAGCAGCTTACGGCTCACAGGGGCTTCCTACAATGAGCAGTTCTTC. It is translated as CASSLRLTGASYNEQFF.